This T cell receptor (beta chain) was sequenced for a study of CD8 T cells in Susac syndrome. This clonotype showed up just once. Random-hexamer reverse transcription was applied to roughly 0.45 to 1 ug RNA. TCRdb called the immunoSEQ multiplex PCR reads again in MiXCR, with one record for every CDR3 protein. Counted here are 150,000 to 200,000 distinct CDR3 sequences, 85% to 95% occurring once; the ten biggest clones make up less than 0.2%. CDR1 and CDR2 from the germline V gene are SGHRS and YFSETQ. The CDR3 length is 17 residues. The V and J ends lost 4 bases and 2 bases, in that order; junction bases with no gene match: 12.

The chain is built from TRBV5-1 and TRBJ2-7, with 10 bases identical to TRBD2. The clonotype was recovered from a human donor with multiple sclerosis. Sequenced input: CD8+ T cells from PBMCs. This CDR3 reads CASSPATGTSDTYEQYF. In nucleotides, the CDR3 is TGCGCCAGCAGCCCCGCAACCGGGACTAGCGACACCTACGAGCAGTACTTC.